Below are 2 T cell receptor beta chains sequenced from a single sample in a study of cytomegalovirus exposure and HLA in healthy donors. The PCR had 60 Vbeta and 13 Jbeta primers. Sequencing was performed with immunoSEQ multiplex PCR; in TCRdb, only in-frame clones are kept and a portion is missing. In total, the table holds 41,000 or so clones. Input material: PBMCs. Receptors were obtained from a man under 40 in good health and CMV-seronegative.

The chain employs TRBV23-1 and TRBJ2-7, with 8 bases identical to TRBD1. TRBV23-1 is an ORF; its function is uncertain. V lost 2 bases and J lost 0; bases outside the gene matches: 6. This CDR3 is 16 amino acids long. CDR3 coding DNA: TGCGCCAGCAGTCAAGGGAACAGGGGGGCCTCCTACGAGCAGTACTTC. It yields the protein CASSQGNRGASYEQYF.

The chain uses TRBV4-3 and TRBJ1-2; tentative D call: TRBD1 (6 bases). Germline V gene data show CDR1 as LGHNA and CDR2 as YSLEER. V was trimmed by 1 base and J by 3 bases, leaving 12 bases between them. This CDR3 comprises 15 residues. This CDR3 is CASSQVRQEDYGYTF. The CDR3 coding sequence is TGCGCCAGCAGCCAAGTCCGACAGGAGGACTATGGCTACACCTTC.